Following are 7 T cell receptor beta chains from one sample sequenced in a study of blood T cells in healthy people across ages. Primers used in a second PCR of roughly 7 to 12 cycles were a sample-barcoded 5' primer and a J-beta primer mix. A single record per CDR3 protein comes from TCRdb applying MiXCR to the 5' RACE reads. The sample has under 1,100,000 distinct CDR3 sequences; 25% are singletons. The sample was also linked to a second study, of T cells of mothers and their children.

Sequencing was performed on blood. Receptors were obtained from a girl aged 2 to 9 in good health.

The rearrangement joins TRBV5-6 to TRBJ1-2; 7 bases are a match to TRBD1. The CDR3 has 17 residues. Germline V gene data show CDR1 as SGHDT and CDR2 as YYEEEE. Losses at the gene ends were 0 bases for V and 9 bases for J; bases not matched to a gene: 17. The CDR3 DNA is TGTGCCAGCAGCTTGGAGCCGGGACAGTCGGAAACCTTATGCTACACCTTC. Its protein product is CASSLEPGQSETLCYTF.

This chain links TRBV29-1 with TRBJ2-1; D perhaps matches TRBD2 (6 bases). V lost 4 bases to trimming and J lost 4 bases, with 14 bases between them. Germline V gives CDR1 SQVTM, CDR2 ANQGSEA. This CDR3 region has 14 residues. CDR3 nucleotides: TGCAGCGTTGCAGACGGGGGATTATACAATGAGCAGTTCTTC. This translates into CSVADGGLYNEQFF.

This chain joins TRBV20-1 and TRBJ1-2; 9 positions agree with TRBD1. The CDR3 consists of 14 residues. Per the germline V gene, CDR1 is DFQATT and CDR2 is SNEGSKA (reference sequence). V trimming: 1 base; J trimming: 5 bases; junction bases outside the gene matches: 5. The CDR3 DNA reads TGCAGTGCTAGAGGCCGGGACAGGGCTTATGGCTACACCTTC. This gives the protein CSARGRDRAYGYTF.

This clonotype was seen only a few times. This chain links TRBV6-1 with TRBJ1-4; no definite D call. The CDR3 consists of 16 residues. Looked up from germline, CDR1 is MNHNS and CDR2 is SASEGT. V lost 5 bases, J lost 11 bases, and 24 bases lay in between. The CDR3 loop is CASSPSSPPDNRKLFF. Here the CDR3 DNA reads TGTGCCAGCAGTCCATCCTCCCCGCCTGATAATCGTAAACTGTTTTTT.

This clonotype was counted only a few times. This chain uses TRBV27 with TRBJ2-2; 7 bases line up with TRBD1. CDR1 and CDR2 (germline): MNHEY, SMNVEV (reference sequence). The junction had 10 bases not matched to a gene; V was cut back by 8 bases and J by 7 bases. This CDR3 region has 14 residues. CDR3 DNA sequence: TGTGCCAGCCGCTGGGGACAGTTAAGCGGGGAGCTGTTTTTT. Its translation: CASRWGQLSGELFF.

This sequence joins TRBV28 and TRBJ1-3, with unresolved D. Per germline, CDR1 MDHEN and CDR2 SYDVKM. The CDR3 totals 15 residues. The germline V and J ends were trimmed by 3 bases and 4 bases, with 13 bases remaining between them. The CDR3 loop reads CASSFGELAGNTIYF. The DNA for the CDR3 is TGTGCCAGCAGTTTTGGGGAACTCGCCGGAAACACCATATATTTT.

The CDR3 region has the DNA TGTGCCAGCACGACAGGCAATAATTCACCCCTCCACTTT. Translation: CASTTGNNSPLHF. The rearrangement links TRBV12-3 or TRBV12-4 to TRBJ1-6; D is possibly TRBD1 (6 bases). The CDR3 length is 13 residues. Trimming shortened V by 7 bases and J by 5 bases, and 9 bases separated the two germline ends.